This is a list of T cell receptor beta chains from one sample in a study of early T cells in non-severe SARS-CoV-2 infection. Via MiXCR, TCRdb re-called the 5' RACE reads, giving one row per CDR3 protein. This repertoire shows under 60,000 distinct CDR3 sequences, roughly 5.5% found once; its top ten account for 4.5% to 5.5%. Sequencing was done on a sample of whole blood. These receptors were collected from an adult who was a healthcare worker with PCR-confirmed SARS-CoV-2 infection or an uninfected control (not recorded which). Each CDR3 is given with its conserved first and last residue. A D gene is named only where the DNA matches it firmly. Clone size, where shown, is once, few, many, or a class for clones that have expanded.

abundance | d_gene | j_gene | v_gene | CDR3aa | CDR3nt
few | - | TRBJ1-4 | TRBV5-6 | CASSLMSRGRETNEKLFF | TGTGCCAGCAGCTTGATGTCCAGGGGTAGAGAGACTAATGAAAAACTGTTTTTT
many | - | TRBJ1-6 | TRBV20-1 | CSATPTGRADSPLHF | TGCAGTGCTACCCCCACGGGCAGGGCGGATTCACCCCTCCACTTT
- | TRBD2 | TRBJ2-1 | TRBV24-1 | CATRDGPAGRQFF | TGTGCCACCAGGGACGGCCCAGCGGGGAGGCAGTTCTTC
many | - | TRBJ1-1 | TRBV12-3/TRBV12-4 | CASSLEGDTEAFF | TGTGCCAGCAGTTTGGAAGGGGACACTGAAGCTTTCTTT
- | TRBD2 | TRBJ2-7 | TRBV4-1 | CASSQALAGYEQYF | TGCGCCAGCAGCCAAGCGCTAGCGGGGTACGAGCAGTACTTC
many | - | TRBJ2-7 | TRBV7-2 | CASSSGRPGNEQYF | TGTGCCAGCAGCTCGGGACGACCCGGAAACGAGCAGTACTTC
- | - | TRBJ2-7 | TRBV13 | CASSPSDSHYEQYF | TGTGCCAGCAGCCCCTCGGACTCTCATTACGAGCAGTACTTC
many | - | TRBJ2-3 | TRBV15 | CATSRDPGADTQYF | TGTGCCACCAGCAGAGATCCGGGTGCAGATACGCAGTATTTT
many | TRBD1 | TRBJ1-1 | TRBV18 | CASSPRTGTGTEAFF | TGTGCCAGCTCGCCCCGGACAGGGACGGGTACTGAAGCTTTCTTT
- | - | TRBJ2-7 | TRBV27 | CASSPSRAYEQYF | TGTGCCAGCAGTCCAAGCCGGGCCTACGAGCAGTACTTC
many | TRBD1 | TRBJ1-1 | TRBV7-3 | CASSQGGSTEAFF | TGTGCCAGCAGTCAGGGGGGGAGCACTGAAGCTTTCTTT
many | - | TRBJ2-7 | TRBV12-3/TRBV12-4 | CASSPQGSYEQYF | TGTGCCAGCAGTCCGCAGGGGTCCTACGAGCAGTACTTC
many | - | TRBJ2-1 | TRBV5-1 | CASSLTGLEQFF | TGCGCCAGCAGCCTCACAGGGCTTGAGCAGTTCTTC
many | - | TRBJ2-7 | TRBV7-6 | CASSLGAGGIGEQYF | TGTGCCAGCAGCTTAGGGGCAGGAGGTATTGGCGAGCAGTACTTC
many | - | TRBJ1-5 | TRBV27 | CASSLEPTSNQPQHF | TGTGCCAGCAGTTTAGAGCCAACAAGCAATCAGCCCCAGCATTTT
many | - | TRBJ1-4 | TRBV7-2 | CASSSDRWTNEKLFF | TGTGCCAGCAGTTCAGACAGGTGGACTAATGAAAAACTGTTTTTT
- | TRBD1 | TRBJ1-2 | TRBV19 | CASSIAGGRRMDYGYTF | TGTGCCAGTAGTATAGCAGGGGGACGGCGGATGGACTATGGCTACACCTTC
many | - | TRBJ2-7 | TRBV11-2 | CASSFSAGSRSYEQYF | TGTGCCAGCAGCTTCTCCGCCGGCAGTCGCTCCTACGAGCAGTACTTC
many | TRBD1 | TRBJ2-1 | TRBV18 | CASSPGQYNEQFF | TGTGCCAGCTCGCCGGGACAGTACAATGAGCAGTTCTTC
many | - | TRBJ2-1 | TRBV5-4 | CASSFSTVTDNEQFF | TGTGCCAGCAGCTTCAGCACAGTAACCGACAATGAGCAGTTCTTC
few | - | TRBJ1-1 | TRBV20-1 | CSASRRFTEAFF | TGCAGTGCTAGTAGGCGGTTCACTGAAGCTTTCTTT
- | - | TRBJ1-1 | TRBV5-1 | CASSSVGPNTEAFF | TGCGCCAGCAGCTCGGTGGGACCGAACACTGAAGCTTTCTTT
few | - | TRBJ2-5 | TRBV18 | CASKPTRETQYF | TGTGCCAGCAAACCCACCCGGGAGACCCAGTACTTC
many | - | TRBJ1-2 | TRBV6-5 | CASRTGGFGYGYTF | TGTGCCAGCAGAACGGGGGGCTTCGGCTATGGCTACACCTTC
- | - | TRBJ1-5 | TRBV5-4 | CASSFAGPNQPQHF | TGTGCCAGCAGTTTTGCGGGGCCCAATCAGCCCCAGCATTTT
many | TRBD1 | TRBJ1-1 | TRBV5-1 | CASSHRTGNTEAFF | TGCGCCAGCAGTCACAGGACAGGGAACACTGAAGCTTTCTTT
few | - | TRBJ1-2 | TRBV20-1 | CSALNAVRGYTF | TGCAGTGCTCTTAATGCGGTTCGAGGCTACACCTTC
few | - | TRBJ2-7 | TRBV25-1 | CASSESRPRYEQYF | TGTGCCAGCAGTGAATCACGACCGCGATACGAGCAGTACTTC
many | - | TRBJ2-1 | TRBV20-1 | CSARGPGGASYNEQFF | TGCAGTGCTAGGGGACCTGGGGGGGCCTCCTACAATGAGCAGTTCTTC
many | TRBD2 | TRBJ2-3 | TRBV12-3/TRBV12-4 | CASSQRGSTDTQYF | TGTGCCAGCAGTCAGCGGGGTAGCACAGATACGCAGTATTTT
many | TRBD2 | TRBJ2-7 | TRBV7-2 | CASSRGTSATYEQYF | TGTGCCAGCAGCCGTGGGACTAGCGCAACCTACGAGCAGTACTTC
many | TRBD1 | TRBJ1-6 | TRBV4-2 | CASSQIGRGNSPLHF | TGTGCCAGCAGCCAAATAGGCAGGGGGAATTCACCCCTCCACTTT
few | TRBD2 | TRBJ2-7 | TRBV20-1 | CSARDGTSGYEQYF | TGCAGTGCTAGAGATGGGACTAGCGGCTACGAGCAGTACTTC
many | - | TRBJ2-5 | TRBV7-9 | CASSLRRGQGVETQYF | TGTGCCAGCAGCTTGCGGAGGGGACAAGGGGTAGAGACCCAGTACTTC
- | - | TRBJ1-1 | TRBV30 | CAWRAQVGEAFF | TGTGCCTGGAGGGCCCAGGTGGGTGAAGCTTTCTTT
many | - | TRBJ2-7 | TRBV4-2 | CASSQDLRTDTSYEQYF | TGTGCCAGCAGCCAAGACCTTCGGACAGATACCTCCTACGAGCAGTACTTC
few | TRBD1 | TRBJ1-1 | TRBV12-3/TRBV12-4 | CASRTRRDRAGTEAFF | TGTGCCAGCAGGACCCGCAGGGACAGGGCTGGCACTGAAGCTTTCTTT
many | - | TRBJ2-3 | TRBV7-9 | CASSSSGTFDTDTQYF | TGTGCCAGCAGCTCCTCAGGGACATTCGACACAGATACGCAGTATTTT
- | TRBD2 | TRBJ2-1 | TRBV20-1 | CSARTWRLAGASSYNEQFF | TGCAGTGCCCGAACCTGGCGACTAGCGGGAGCGAGCTCCTACAATGAGCAGTTCTTC
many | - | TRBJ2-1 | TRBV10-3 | CATKGGYNEQFF | TGTGCCACCAAAGGGGGGTACAATGAGCAGTTCTTC
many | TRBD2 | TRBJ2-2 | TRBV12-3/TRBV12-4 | CASSPARGGGLDTGELFF | TGTGCCAGCAGTCCTGCCCGGGGCGGGGGATTGGACACCGGGGAGCTGTTTTTT